These 29 T cell receptor beta chains share one sample of origin, sequenced in a study of cytomegalovirus exposure and HLA in healthy donors. Generated by immunoSEQ multiplex PCR, the TCRdb table keeps only in-frame clones and is missing some. The sample carries tens of thousands of clones, just over 90% recorded once. The sequenced sample was PBMCs. The receptor source for this set is a man aged 25-40 years in good health and CMV-seronegative.

The chain combines TRBV27 with TRBJ1-1; tentative D call: TRBD1 (6 bases). From germline, CDR1 is MNHEY and CDR2 SMNVEV (reference sequence). CDR3 length: 17 residues. The V end lost 0 bases, the J end lost 1 base, and 15 bases lay between the germline ends. As DNA, the CDR3 is TGTGCCAGCAGTTTATCGAAAACAGGGCGGAGGAACACTGAAGCTTTCTTT. Its translation is CASSLSKTGRRNTEAFF.

The genes are TRBV19 and TRBJ1-4; D is perhaps TRBD1 (5 bases). V lost 3 bases and J 5 bases, leaving 7 bases between the germline ends. The CDR3 covers 13 residues. Germline-derived CDR1 and CDR2 are LNHDA and SQIVND (reference sequence). CDR3 DNA sequence: TGTGCCAGTAGTATTCAGGGAAATGAAAAACTGTTTTTT. This encodes CASSIQGNEKLFF.

This clone has more than one count but fewer than ten. The chain couples TRBV6-6 to TRBJ2-7, with 8 bases identical to TRBD2. The J segment lost 3 bases and the V segment lost 3 bases, leaving 10 bases of the junction unmatched. The germline V gene encodes CDR1 MNHNY and CDR2 SVGAGI (reference sequence). The CDR3 sequence is 16 residues long. The CDR3 bases are TGTGCCAGCAGTTATATCTTCGGGGGGGAGGGCTACGAGCAGTACTTC. Its translation: CASSYIFGGEGYEQYF.

V is TRBV18 and J is TRBJ1-5; perhaps TRBD1 as D (5 bases). The CDR3 extends over 16 amino acids. CDR1 is KGHSH, CDR2 LQKENI, per germline. Trimming removed 1 base at V and 7 bases at J, with 17 bases between. The CDR3, as DNA: TGTGCCAGCTCACCACAAGGAGCAGGGCAAAGACAGCCCCAGCATTTT. Translation gives CASSPQGAGQRQPQHF.

The chain has TRBV6-5 and TRBJ1-2; 9 positions match TRBD1. V shed 10 bases and J 3 bases; nucleotides not matched to a gene: 12. Germline CDR1 reads MNHEY; CDR2 reads SVGAGI. The CDR3 spans 15 residues. The CDR3 reads CATGDRAIEDYGYTF. The CDR3 DNA reads TGTGCCACCGGGGACAGGGCTATTGAGGACTATGGCTACACCTTC.

To note about this clone: The identical CDR3 is also encoded by other nucleotide sequences in the sample. The chain carries TRBV6-5 and TRBJ1-5; 8 bases are shared with TRBD1. Germline values: CDR1 MNHEY, CDR2 SVGAGI. Trimming cost V 5 bases and J 7 bases; bases outside gene matches: 7. The CDR3 consists of 14 residues. The CDR3 bases are TGTGCCAGCAGTCTGGACAGGGAGGCCCAGCCCCAGCATTTT. Translating gives CASSLDREAQPQHF.

The chain joins TRBV19 to TRBJ2-6, with D perhaps TRBD2 (5 bases). Germline V gene data show CDR1 as LNHDA and CDR2 as SQIVND (reference sequence). V lost 5 bases to trimming and J lost 10 bases, with 18 bases between them. This CDR3 is 15 amino acids long. CDR3 sequence: CASSLVRAPLNVLTF. The CDR3 region has the DNA TGTGCCAGTAGTCTAGTGAGGGCCCCATTAAACGTCCTGACTTTC.

This rearrangement joins TRBV6-1 to TRBJ1-2, with D maybe TRBD1 (6 bases). CDR1 is MNHNS, CDR2 SASEGT, per germline. CDR3 size: 12 residues. The ends were cut back, 9 bases at V and 8 bases at J, with 16 bases in the middle. The CDR3 loop is CASAVGGEGYTF. CDR3 DNA sequence: TGTGCCAGTGCTGTAGGGGGTGAAGGCTACACCTTC.

The rearrangement uses TRBV13 and TRBJ1-5, with 8 positions matching TRBD1. The junction had 5 bases not matched to a gene; V was cut back by 5 bases and J by 11 bases. The CDR3 is 12 amino acids. Germline loops: CDR1 PRHDT, CDR2 FYEKMQ (reference sequence). The CDR3 DNA reads as TGTGCCAGCAGCCAGGGGGCATCGGCCCAGCATTTT. Amino acids: CASSQGASAQHF.

The chain carries TRBV29-1 and TRBJ1-1; D perhaps matches TRBD1 (6 bases). The V gene lost 3 bases and the J gene lost 2 bases, with 13 bases spanning the gap. The CDR3 length is 14 residues. Per germline, CDR1 SQVTM and CDR2 ANQGSEA. CDR3 nucleotides: TGCAGCGTTGACTCCACAGGGATCAACACTGAAGCTTTCTTT. This gives the protein CSVDSTGINTEAFF. Full variable domain (missing parts from reference TRBV29-1 and TRBJ1-1): SAVISQKPSRDICQRGTSLTIQCQVDSQVTMMFWYRQQPGQSLTLIATANQGSEATYESGFVIDKFPISRPNLTFSTLTVSNMSPEDSSIYLCSVDSTGINTEAFFGQGTRLTVV.

The chain recombines TRBV28 with TRBJ2-7, with a weak D call TRBD2 (7 bases). Trimming stripped 11 bases from V and 2 bases from J, with 19 bases between. The CDR3 contains 14 residues. Germline-derived CDR1 and CDR2 are MDHEN and SYDVKM. The CDR3 loop reads CACGSGGRTYEQYF. The DNA for the CDR3 is TGTGCCTGCGGGTCGGGGGGCCGAACCTACGAGCAGTACTTC.

This chain joins TRBV11-2 and TRBJ1-4; 8 nucleotides line up with TRBD1. This CDR3 is built from 16 residues. Per germline, CDR1 SGHAT and CDR2 FQNNGV. V lost 5 bases to trimming and J lost 5 bases; unmatched junction nucleotides: 10. The CDR3 bases are TGTGCCAGCAGCCCGCCTGACAGGGGCTGGAATGAAAAACTGTTTTTT. Its translation is CASSPPDRGWNEKLFF.

This sequence joins TRBV11-2 and TRBJ2-6; D uncertain. The CDR3 spans 12 residues. Looked up from germline, CDR1 is SGHAT and CDR2 is FQNNGV. With 5 bases removed from V and 4 bases from J, the gap between germline ends came to 3 bases. The CDR3: CASSLGANVLTF. CDR3 coding DNA: TGTGCCAGCAGCCTGGGGGCCAACGTCCTGACTTTC.

This chain links TRBV27 with TRBJ1-5, with unresolved D. The CDR3 extends over 15 amino acids. Germline V gene data show CDR1 as MNHEY and CDR2 as SMNVEV (reference sequence). V was trimmed by 2 bases and J by 2 bases, leaving 10 bases between them. CDR3 protein: CASSLGPLGNQPQHF. The CDR3 DNA sequence: TGTGCCAGCAGTTTAGGGCCCCTTGGCAATCAGCCCCAGCATTTT.

This clone is a singleton in its sample. The chain joins TRBV6-5 to TRBJ2-7; no firm D call. Germline CDR1 is MNHEY and CDR2 is SVGAGI. The germline V and J ends were trimmed by 0 bases and 2 bases, with 5 bases remaining between them. The CDR3 runs 13 residues. The CDR3 region has the DNA TGTGCCAGCAGTTACTCAACTACCTACGAGCAGTACTTC. It encodes CASSYSTTYEQYF.

The V and J genes are TRBV9 and TRBJ1-1; D not certain. V was pared by 3 bases and J by 1 base, with 4 bases between. Germline assignment: CDR1 SGDLS and CDR2 YYNGEE. The CDR3 extends over 12 amino acids. The CDR3 DNA is TGTGCCAGCAGCGGAGGGAACACTGAAGCTTTCTTT. Amino acids: CASSGGNTEAFF. Full variable domain (rest looked up from reference TRBV9 and TRBJ1-1): DSGVTQTPKHLITATGQRVTLRCSPRSGDLSVYWYQQSLDQGLQFLIQYYNGEERAKGNILERFSAQQFPDLHSELNLSSLELGDSALYFCASSGGNTEAFFGQGTRLTVV.

This sequence joins TRBV11-2 and TRBJ1-4; D possibly corresponds to TRBD1 (6 bases). The germline gives CDR1 SGHAT, CDR2 FQNNGV. The CDR3 sequence is 15 residues long. V was trimmed by 5 bases and J by 6 bases, leaving 16 bases between them. As DNA, the CDR3 is TGTGCCAGCAGCCACAGGGATCTGAACGATGAAAAACTGTTTTTT. This translates into CASSHRDLNDEKLFF.

This chain uses TRBV9 with TRBJ2-7; 9 nucleotides match TRBD2. Germline assignment: CDR1 SGDLS and CDR2 YYNGEE. Trimming cost V 4 bases and J 3 bases; bases outside gene matches: 8. CDR3 length equals 15 residues. The CDR3: CASSPTPSGIYEQYF. The CDR3 region has the DNA TGTGCCAGCAGCCCAACCCCTAGCGGGATCTACGAGCAGTACTTC.

CDR3 nucleotides: TGCGCCAGCAGCCAAGTCGGCGGTCAGCCCCAGCATTTT. Residues: CASSQVGGQPQHF. This chain links TRBV4-1 with TRBJ1-5; unclear D gene. The V gene lost 1 base and the J gene lost 6 bases, with 7 bases spanning the gap. This CDR3 region has 13 residues. The germline V gene encodes CDR1 MGHRA and CDR2 YSYEKL.

V usage is TRBV7-8 and J usage is TRBJ2-7, with D perhaps TRBD1 (6 bases). The CDR3 is made up of 17 amino acids. Deletions cut 0 bases from V and 0 bases from J, with 15 bases between. CDR1 SGHVS and CDR2 FQNEAQ come from the germline V gene. The DNA for the CDR3 is TGTGCCAGCAGCTTAGCGCATCGGACAGCCTACTCCTACGAGCAGTACTTC. Protein: CASSLAHRTAYSYEQYF.

This chain uses TRBV30 with TRBJ1-2, with D perhaps TRBD1 (5 bases). CDR3 length equals 13 residues. With 2 bases removed from V and 3 bases from J, the gap between germline ends came to 10 bases. CDR1 is GTSNPN, CDR2 SVGIG, per germline (reference sequence). CDR3: CAWSSGGHYGYTF. The CDR3 DNA reads as TGTGCCTGGAGTTCGGGGGGACACTATGGCTACACCTTC.

This clone came up a few times. V gene TRBV28 combines with J gene TRBJ2-7, with D possibly TRBD2 on 6 matching bases. Germline V gene sequence: CDR1 MDHEN, CDR2 SYDVKM. Trimming stripped 8 bases from V and 1 base from J, with 6 bases between. There are 11 residues in the CDR3. CDR3 sequence: CASGRSYEQYF. In DNA, the CDR3 is TGTGCCAGCGGGAGGTCCTACGAGCAGTACTTC.

V is TRBV19 and J is TRBJ2-5, with D possibly TRBD2 on 5 matching bases. CDR3 length equals 14 residues. Trimming removed 5 bases from V and 2 bases from J, with 12 bases in between. Germline V gene data show CDR1 as LNHDA and CDR2 as SQIVND (reference sequence). CDR3 amino acids: CASSPSSVQETQYF. The CDR3 nucleotides are TGTGCCAGTAGTCCGAGTAGCGTTCAAGAGACCCAGTACTTC.

The chain has TRBV5-6 and TRBJ1-5; D not resolved. Germline lookup yields CDR1 SGHDT and CDR2 YYEEEE. This CDR3 is 14 amino acids long. V shed 2 bases and J shed 4 bases, with 10 bases lying between them. This CDR3 reads CASSFEGRNQPQHF. CDR3 nucleotides: TGTGCCAGCAGCTTTGAAGGGAGGAATCAGCCCCAGCATTTT. The whole variable domain, filled in from reference TRBV5-6 and TRBJ1-5, reads DAGVTQSPTHLIKTRGQQVTLRCSPKSGHDTVSWYQQALGQGPQFIFQYYEEEERQRGNFPDRFSGHQFPNYSSELNVNALLLGDSALYLCASSFEGRNQPQHFGDGTRLSIL.

Of note for this clone: Compared with germline, one end of the junction differs, possibly owing to a read error. The rearrangement joins TRBV6-5 to TRBJ1-2, with a weak D call TRBD1 (5 bases). This CDR3 is built from 11 residues. Per germline, CDR1 MNHEY and CDR2 SVGAGI. The CDR3 DNA reads TGTGCCAGCAGTGAACGTCGGGGGATCGTCTTC. It encodes CASSERRGIVF.

This rearrangement joins TRBV27 to TRBJ1-1; no firm D call. Germline lookup yields CDR1 MNHEY and CDR2 SMNVEV (reference sequence). V lost 6 bases, J lost 10 bases, and 21 bases lay in between. There are 14 residues in the CDR3. The CDR3 DNA sequence: TGTGCCAGCAGAGGTCTCGGGAATCCCGGGAGAGCTTTCTTT. Its translation: CASRGLGNPGRAFF.

The V call is TRBV7-9, the J call TRBJ2-5; D might be TRBD2 (6 bases). Looked up from germline, CDR1 is SEHNR and CDR2 is FQNEAQ (reference sequence). The CDR3 sequence is 18 residues long. V lost 4 bases to trimming and J lost 5 bases, with 26 bases between them. The CDR3 sequence is CASSSSNPTSYSKETQYF. The CDR3 nucleotides are TGTGCCAGCAGCTCTTCTAACCCGACTAGTTATAGCAAGGAGACCCAGTACTTC.

A single count supports this clone. The chain is built from TRBV19 and TRBJ1-2, with 7 bases identical to TRBD1. V lost 3 bases, J lost 3 bases, and 10 bases stayed unmatched. Looked up from germline, CDR1 is LNHDA and CDR2 is SQIVND (reference sequence). This CDR3 comprises 16 residues. DNA for the CDR3: TGTGCCAGTAGTATCTCCGAGACAGGGTCATACTATGGCTACACCTTC. Its translation is CASSISETGSYYGYTF.

The V gene is TRBV6-1, the J gene TRBJ2-3; perhaps TRBD2 as D (5 bases). V was pared by 1 base and J by 13 bases, with 12 bases between. The CDR3 is 12 residues long. The germline V gene encodes CDR1 MNHNS and CDR2 SASEGT. The CDR3 loop is CASSEGLAREYF. DNA of the CDR3: TGTGCCAGCAGTGAAGGGCTAGCAAGGGAGTATTTT.